This entry is about one TCR beta chain. This entry is derived from a study of T cell responses to AZD1222 COVID-19 vaccine. The method was immunoSEQ multiplex PCR; TCRdb's version includes in-frame clones alone and lacks a portion of them. There are tens of thousands of clones in the sample; roughly 84% occur only once, and more than 8.5% lies in the top ten. The receptor was isolated from an adult in good health. Specimen: peripheral blood, collected on day 0 of AZD1222 vaccination.

The CDR3 sequence: CASSLSQMGSYNEQFF. The CDR3, as DNA: TGTGCCAGCAGTCTAAGCCAGATGGGATCCTACAATGAGCAGTTCTTC. The V call is TRBV28, the J call TRBJ2-1; D is unclear. V gave up 5 bases and J gave up 1 base, with 15 bases separating them. The CDR3 spans 16 residues. Per germline, CDR1 MDHEN and CDR2 SYDVKM.